The present entry profiles one T cell receptor beta chain with its context. This sample was taken from a study of blood T cell repertoires in COVID-19. Study-level background: Samples representing acute and convalescent COVID-19 were sourced from the United States, Italy and Spain. PBMCs, B-cell-depleted T cells, or T cells were the source of the cDNA or gDNA that made up the material.

Per the original data handling: Amplification from reference gene primers served as the basis for estimated nucleated cell counts. Measured with immunoSEQ multiplex PCR; TCRdb has only the in-frame clones, and not every one. The DNA gave D and trimming, while V, J and clone size come from that table. The repertoire consists of about 150,000 clones, with 65% to 80% occurring once and the leading ten covering approximately 17%. Sequences were obtained from peripheral blood. The receptor was derived from a man aged 45-60 years with acute or convalescent COVID-19.

The CDR3 sequence: CASSGAGSQETQYF. CDR3 nucleotide sequence: TGTGCCAGCAGCGGGGCCGGGTCCCAAGAGACCCAGTACTTC. J is TRBJ2-5 and V is TRBV5-4, with D possibly being TRBD1 (5 bases). CDR3 length equals 14 residues. Germline lookup yields CDR1 SGHNT and CDR2 YYREEE (reference sequence). V gave up 4 bases and J gave up 1 base, with 11 bases separating them.